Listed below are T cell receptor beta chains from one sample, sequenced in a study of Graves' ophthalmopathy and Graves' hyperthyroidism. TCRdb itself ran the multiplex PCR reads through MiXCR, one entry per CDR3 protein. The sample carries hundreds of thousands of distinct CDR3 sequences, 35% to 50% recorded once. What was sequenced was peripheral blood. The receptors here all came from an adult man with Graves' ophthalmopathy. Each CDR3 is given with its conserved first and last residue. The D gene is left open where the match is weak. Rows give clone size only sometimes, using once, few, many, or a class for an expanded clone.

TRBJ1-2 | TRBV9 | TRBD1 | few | CASSPWMGRGVRYTF | TGTGCCAGCAGCCCCTGGATGGGCAGGGGGGTTCGCTACACCTTC
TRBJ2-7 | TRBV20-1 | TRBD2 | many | CSASRSRAGTYEQYF | TGCAGTGCCTCCCGATCTAGAGCGGGAACCTACGAGCAGTACTTC
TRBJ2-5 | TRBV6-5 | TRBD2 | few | CASSLVNSGGTQAQYF | TGTGCCAGCAGTTTAGTGAATAGCGGGGGGACCCAGGCCCAGTACTTC
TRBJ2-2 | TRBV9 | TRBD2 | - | CASSLRLAGNAGELFF | TGTGCCAGCAGCCTGAGACTAGCGGGAAACGCCGGGGAGCTGTTTTTT
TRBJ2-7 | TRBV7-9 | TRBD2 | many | CASSLRLAGGPDEQYF | TGTGCCAGCAGCCTGCGACTAGCGGGAGGGCCCGACGAGCAGTACTTC
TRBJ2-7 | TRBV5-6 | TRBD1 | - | CASSRWFSGTGVAYEQYF | TGTGCCAGCAGCCGCTGGTTTTCAGGGACAGGGGTTGCCTACGAGCAGTACTTC
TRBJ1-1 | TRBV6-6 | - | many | CASSIRDSNTEAFF | TGTGCCAGCAGTATCAGGGATTCCAACACTGAAGCTTTCTTT
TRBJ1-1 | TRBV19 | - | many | CASTRFEGVTFNTEAFF | TGTGCCAGTACGCGTTTTGAGGGGGTCACGTTTAACACTGAAGCTTTCTTT
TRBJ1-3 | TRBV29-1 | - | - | CSVAHGTGRTIYF | TGCAGCGTTGCCCACGGGACCGGACGCACCATATATTTT
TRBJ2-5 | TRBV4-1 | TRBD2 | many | CASSPGLVFETQYF | TGCGCCAGCAGCCCGGGACTAGTCTTCGAGACCCAGTACTTC
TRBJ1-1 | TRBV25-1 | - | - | CAWSVGAGAEAFF | TGTGCCTGGAGTGTAGGAGCGGGGGCTGAAGCTTTCTTT
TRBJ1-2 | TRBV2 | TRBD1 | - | CASREGRQGNYGYTF | TGTGCCAGCCGAGAAGGGAGACAGGGAAACTATGGCTACACCTTC
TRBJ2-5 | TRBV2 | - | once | CASSTRGRPGAQETQYF | TGTGCCAGCAGTACTAGGGGCAGGCCGGGGGCCCAAGAGACCCAGTACTTC
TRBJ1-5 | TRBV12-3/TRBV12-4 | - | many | CASSFGSGQNQPQHF | TGTGCCAGCAGTTTCGGTTCAGGGCAGAATCAGCCCCAGCATTTT
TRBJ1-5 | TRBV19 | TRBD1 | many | CASSKEDRNVYSNQPQHF | TGTGCCAGTAGTAAAGAGGACAGGAACGTATATAGCAATCAGCCCCAGCATTTT
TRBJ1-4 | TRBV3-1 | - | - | CASSQAAQTNEKLFF | TGTGCCAGCAGCCAAGCAGCACAGACTAATGAAAAACTGTTTTTT
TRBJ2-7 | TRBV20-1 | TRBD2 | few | CSARNSGSAYEQYF | TGCAGTGCCAGAAATAGCGGGAGCGCCTACGAGCAGTACTTC
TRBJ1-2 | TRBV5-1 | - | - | CASSFAGGGYTF | TGCGCCAGCAGCTTTGCTGGGGGCGGCTACACCTTC
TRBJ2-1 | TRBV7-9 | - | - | CASSLGSREQFF | TGTGCCAGCAGCTTAGGTTCCAGGGAGCAGTTCTTC
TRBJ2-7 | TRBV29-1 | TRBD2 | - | CSVRAGGAYEQYF | TGCAGCGTTCGAGCGGGAGGCGCCTACGAGCAGTACTTC
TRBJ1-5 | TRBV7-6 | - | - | CASSLLSGGGQPQHF | TGTGCCAGCAGCTTACTAAGCGGGGGAGGGCAGCCCCAGCATTTT
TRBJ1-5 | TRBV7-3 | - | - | CASINLGQPQHF | TGTGCCAGCATTAACTTGGGACAGCCCCAGCATTTT
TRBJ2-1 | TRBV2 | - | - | CASRQSSYNEQFF | TGTGCCAGCAGGCAGAGCTCCTACAATGAGCAGTTCTTC
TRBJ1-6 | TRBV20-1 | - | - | CCARGGAVNNSPLHF | TGCTGTGCTCGAGGTGGGGCTGTGAATAATTCACCCCTCCACTTT
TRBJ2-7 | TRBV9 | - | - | CASSRNRDGAVGQSF | TGTGCCAGCAGCCGGAACCGGGACGGTGCAGTGGGGCAGAGCTTC
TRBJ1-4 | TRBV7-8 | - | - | CASSTGALDEKLFF | TGTGCCAGCAGTACGGGGGCTCTGGATGAAAAACTGTTTTTT
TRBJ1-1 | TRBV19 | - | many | CASSISENTEAFF | TGTGCCAGTAGTATCTCAGAGAACACTGAAGCTTTCTTT
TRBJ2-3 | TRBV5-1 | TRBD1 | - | CASSIRDRGTDTQYF | TGCGCCAGCAGCATCCGGGACAGGGGCACAGATACGCAGTATTTT
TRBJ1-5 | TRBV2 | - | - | CASSRTGGVGFYQPQHF | TGTGCCAGCAGCCGAACAGGAGGGGTCGGGTTTTACCAGCCCCAGCATTTT
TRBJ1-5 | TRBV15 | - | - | CATSRAYSNQPQHF | TGTGCCACCAGCAGAGCGTATAGCAATCAGCCCCAGCATTTT
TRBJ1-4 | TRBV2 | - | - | CASSPASRGAENEKLFF | TGTGCCAGCTCACCGGCCTCGAGGGGCGCAGAAAATGAAAAACTGTTTTTT
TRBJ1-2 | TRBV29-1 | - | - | CSLHPQGGYTF | TGCAGCTTACACCCACAGGGAGGCTACACCTTC
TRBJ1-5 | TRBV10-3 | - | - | CASGGTGGPDQPQHF | TGTGCCAGCGGAGGCACGGGGGGCCCGGATCAGCCCCAGCATTTT
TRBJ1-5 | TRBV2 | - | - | CASTREGIGQETQHF | TGTGCCAGCACCCGCGAAGGGATAGGGCAAGAGACCCAGCATTTT
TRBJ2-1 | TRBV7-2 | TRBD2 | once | CASSPGLADYNEQFF | TGTGCCAGCAGCCCCGGACTAGCGGACTACAATGAGCAGTTCTTC
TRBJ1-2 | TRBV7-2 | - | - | CASPRSEQGYGYTF | TGTGCCAGCCCACGTAGCGAACAGGGCTATGGCTACACCTTC
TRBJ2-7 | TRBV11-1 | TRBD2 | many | CASSHKGLGAYEQYF | TGTGCCAGCAGCCACAAGGGACTAGGGGCCTACGAGCAGTACTTC